A selection of T cell receptor beta chains follows, all from one sample in a study of a mutant IDH1 vaccine in newly diagnosed glioma. Repertoires were generated with immunoSEQ multiplex PCR, while TCRdb's copy carries only in-frame clones and drops some. The table records roughly 51,000 clones, more than 65% of them present only once. Their antigens remain unidentified. The sample consisted of PBMCs, taken from a glioma patient whose treatment included an IDH1 peptide vaccine. These receptor sequences come from a man aged 35-49 years with glioma. Each CDR3 is given with its conserved first and last residue. Each record gives: CDR3 protein, CDR3 DNA, J gene, V gene, clone size, D gene. D genes are given only for firm matches. For some rows the clone size is stated as once, few or many, or as a class when expanded; others skip it.

CDR3 protein: CAWRSGLGYEQFF; CDR3 DNA: TGTGCCTGGAGGTCTGGACTAGGTTATGAGCAGTTCTTC; J gene: TRBJ2-1; V gene: TRBV30; clone size: NA; D gene: TRBD2
CDR3 protein: CATSRSGTSVKETQYF; CDR3 DNA: TGTGCCACCAGCCGATCCGGGACTAGCGTAAAAGAGACCCAGTACTTC; J gene: TRBJ2-5; V gene: TRBV15; clone size: NA; D gene: TRBD2
CDR3 protein: CSVFGTGYGYTF; CDR3 DNA: TGCAGCGTGTTCGGGACAGGCTATGGCTACACCTTC; J gene: TRBJ1-2; V gene: TRBV29-1; clone size: NA; D gene: TRBD1
CDR3 protein: CASSYKGPDSYNEQFF; CDR3 DNA: TGTGCCAGCAGTTACAAGGGGCCCGACTCCTACAATGAGCAGTTCTTC; J gene: TRBJ2-1; V gene: TRBV6-6; clone size: NA; D gene: NA
CDR3 protein: CASSLKGGQGFEKLFF; CDR3 DNA: TGTGCCAGCAGCTTAAAAGGGGGTCAGGGGTTTGAAAAACTGTTTTTT; J gene: TRBJ1-4; V gene: TRBV7-6; clone size: NA; D gene: NA
CDR3 protein: CASSERWDGYTF; CDR3 DNA: TGTGCCAGCAGTGAAAGGTGGGATGGCTACACCTTC; J gene: TRBJ1-2; V gene: TRBV6-1; clone size: NA; D gene: NA
CDR3 protein: CASSLRTVQETQYF; CDR3 DNA: TGCGCCAGCAGCTTGAGGACAGTACAAGAGACCCAGTACTTC; J gene: TRBJ2-5; V gene: TRBV5-1; clone size: NA; D gene: NA
CDR3 protein: CASGVPSGNTIYF; CDR3 DNA: TGTGCCAGCGGGGTTCCCTCTGGAAACACCATATATTTT; J gene: TRBJ1-3; V gene: TRBV7-6; clone size: NA; D gene: NA
CDR3 protein: CAWSVISGDQYF; CDR3 DNA: TGTGCCTGGAGTGTTATCTCGGGGGACCAGTACTTC; J gene: TRBJ2-5; V gene: TRBV30; clone size: NA; D gene: NA
CDR3 protein: CASSYIGDLRVLFF; CDR3 DNA: TGTGCCAGCAGTTATATAGGAGATCTTCGGGTACTGTTTTTT; J gene: TRBJ1-4; V gene: TRBV6-6; clone size: NA; D gene: NA
CDR3 protein: CASSQLDRLSAEAFF; CDR3 DNA: TGTGCCAGCAGCCAATTGGACAGGCTCAGCGCTGAAGCTTTCTTT; J gene: TRBJ1-1; V gene: TRBV7-9; clone size: once; D gene: TRBD1
CDR3 protein: CASSGVGGGAYYGYTF; CDR3 DNA: TGTGCCAGCAGTGGGGTAGGGGGGGGCGCGTACTATGGCTACACCTTC; J gene: TRBJ1-2; V gene: TRBV6-1; clone size: NA; D gene: NA
CDR3 protein: CASSLATDSGNTIYF; CDR3 DNA: TGTGCCAGCAGCCTAGCGACGGACTCTGGAAACACCATATATTTT; J gene: TRBJ1-3; V gene: TRBV9; clone size: NA; D gene: NA
CDR3 protein: CASSINRGRSTDTQYF; CDR3 DNA: TGTGCCAGCAGCATAAACAGGGGGCGAAGCACAGATACGCAGTATTTT; J gene: TRBJ2-3; V gene: TRBV7-9; clone size: NA; D gene: TRBD1
CDR3 protein: CASSRRTSYSGELFF; CDR3 DNA: TGCGCCAGCAGCCGCAGAACTAGCTATAGCGGGGAGCTGTTTTTT; J gene: TRBJ2-2; V gene: TRBV5-1; clone size: NA; D gene: NA
CDR3 protein: CASSPTARHLVQETQYF; CDR3 DNA: TGTGCCAGCAGCCCCACGGCTAGGCATCTCGTTCAAGAGACCCAGTACTTC; J gene: TRBJ2-5; V gene: TRBV5-4; clone size: NA; D gene: NA
CDR3 protein: CASSSGQGTSYEQYF; CDR3 DNA: TGTGCCAGCAGCTCCGGACAGGGGACATCCTACGAGCAGTACTTC; J gene: TRBJ2-7; V gene: TRBV7-9; clone size: once; D gene: TRBD1
CDR3 protein: CASSPRAATNEKLFF; CDR3 DNA: TGCGCCAGCAGCCCTAGGGCGGCAACTAATGAAAAACTGTTTTTT; J gene: TRBJ1-4; V gene: TRBV5-1; clone size: NA; D gene: NA
CDR3 protein: CATSRDLAGAGEQYF; CDR3 DNA: TGTGCCACCAGCAGAGATTTGGCAGGTGCCGGTGAGCAGTACTTC; J gene: TRBJ2-7; V gene: TRBV15; clone size: once; D gene: NA
CDR3 protein: CASSYGTGFGQPQHF; CDR3 DNA: TGTGCCAGCAGTTACGGGACAGGGTTCGGTCAGCCCCAGCATTTT; J gene: TRBJ1-5; V gene: TRBV6-6; clone size: NA; D gene: TRBD1
CDR3 protein: CASSLGSGANVLTF; CDR3 DNA: TGCGCCAGCAGCTTGGGCTCTGGGGCCAACGTCCTGACTTTC; J gene: TRBJ2-6; V gene: TRBV5-1; clone size: NA; D gene: NA
CDR3 protein: CASSEGSYTIYF; CDR3 DNA: TGTGCCAGCAGTGAAGGTTCTTACACCATATATTTT; J gene: TRBJ1-3; V gene: TRBV2; clone size: NA; D gene: NA
CDR3 protein: CASSTYSNEQFF; CDR3 DNA: TGTGCCAGCAGTACCTACAGCAATGAGCAGTTCTTC; J gene: TRBJ2-1; V gene: TRBV6-5; clone size: medium-sized; D gene: NA
CDR3 protein: CASSVTGTGAIYGYTF; CDR3 DNA: TGTGCCAGCAGTGTTACCGGGACAGGGGCAATCTATGGCTACACCTTC; J gene: TRBJ1-2; V gene: TRBV6-1; clone size: NA; D gene: TRBD1
CDR3 protein: CASSLRGLSGELFF; CDR3 DNA: TGTGCCAGCAGCTTAAGGGGGTTGTCCGGGGAGCTGTTTTTT; J gene: TRBJ2-2; V gene: TRBV7-9; clone size: NA; D gene: NA
CDR3 protein: CASSLQGEAEAFF; CDR3 DNA: TGCGCCAGCAGCTTACAGGGGGAGGCTGAAGCTTTCTTT; J gene: TRBJ1-1; V gene: TRBV5-1; clone size: NA; D gene: TRBD1
CDR3 protein: CASSVAIGGTQYF; CDR3 DNA: TGTGCCAGCAGCGTAGCTATCGGCGGTACGCAGTATTTT; J gene: TRBJ2-3; V gene: TRBV9; clone size: NA; D gene: NA
CDR3 protein: CASSGRIGTSGEYSYNEQFF; CDR3 DNA: TGTGCCAGCAGCGGACGGATCGGGACTAGCGGGGAATACTCCTACAATGAGCAGTTCTTC; J gene: TRBJ2-1; V gene: TRBV7-6; clone size: NA; D gene: TRBD2
CDR3 protein: CSVEKLGDRTQYF; CDR3 DNA: TGCAGCGTTGAAAAACTAGGGGATCGGACCCAGTACTTC; J gene: TRBJ2-5; V gene: TRBV29-1; clone size: NA; D gene: NA
CDR3 protein: CASSGQGSGNTIYF; CDR3 DNA: TGTGCCAGTAGTGGACAGGGGTCTGGAAACACCATATATTTT; J gene: TRBJ1-3; V gene: TRBV19; clone size: NA; D gene: TRBD1
CDR3 protein: CATRVGSTNEKLFF; CDR3 DNA: TGTGCCACCCGCGTGGGGTCAACTAATGAAAAACTGTTTTTT; J gene: TRBJ1-4; V gene: TRBV19; clone size: once; D gene: NA
CDR3 protein: CASSLMGDEKLFF; CDR3 DNA: TGTGCCAGCAGTTTAATGGGCGATGAAAAACTGTTTTTT; J gene: TRBJ1-4; V gene: TRBV27; clone size: NA; D gene: NA
CDR3 protein: CASRRQGNNSPLHF; CDR3 DNA: TGTGCCAGCAGACGACAGGGTAATAATTCACCCCTCCACTTT; J gene: TRBJ1-6; V gene: TRBV27; clone size: NA; D gene: TRBD1
CDR3 protein: CASSLDSGQETQYF; CDR3 DNA: TGTGCCAGCAGCTTAGACAGCGGCCAAGAGACCCAGTACTTC; J gene: TRBJ2-5; V gene: TRBV7-2; clone size: NA; D gene: NA
CDR3 protein: CASSPTSNTEAFF; CDR3 DNA: TGTGCCAGCTCACCTACATCGAACACTGAAGCTTTCTTT; J gene: TRBJ1-1; V gene: TRBV18; clone size: NA; D gene: NA
CDR3 protein: CASSLGGKTEAFF; CDR3 DNA: TGCGCCAGCAGTTTAGGGGGAAAAACTGAAGCTTTCTTT; J gene: TRBJ1-1; V gene: TRBV10-2; clone size: NA; D gene: NA
CDR3 protein: CSVSGTGSSYEQYF; CDR3 DNA: TGCAGCGTTTCCGGGACAGGGAGCTCCTACGAGCAGTACTTC; J gene: TRBJ2-7; V gene: TRBV29-1; clone size: NA; D gene: TRBD1
CDR3 protein: CASSQVADTQYF; CDR3 DNA: TGCGCCAGCAGCCAAGTTGCAGATACGCAGTATTTT; J gene: TRBJ2-3; V gene: TRBV4-1; clone size: NA; D gene: NA
CDR3 protein: CASSQIGPTSTDTQYF; CDR3 DNA: TGCGCCAGCAGCCAAATTGGGCCTACTAGCACAGATACGCAGTATTTT; J gene: TRBJ2-3; V gene: TRBV4-1; clone size: NA; D gene: NA
CDR3 protein: CASSDGANEQFF; CDR3 DNA: TGTGCTAGCAGCGACGGGGCAAATGAGCAGTTCTTC; J gene: TRBJ2-1; V gene: TRBV7-7; clone size: NA; D gene: NA
CDR3 protein: CARSAYRDSNTEAFF; CDR3 DNA: TGTGCCAGAAGCGCCTACAGGGACTCGAACACTGAAGCTTTCTTT; J gene: TRBJ1-1; V gene: TRBV5-3; clone size: once; D gene: NA
CDR3 protein: CASSDRGAYGYTF; CDR3 DNA: TGTGCCAGCAGTGACAGGGGTGCCTATGGCTACACCTTC; J gene: TRBJ1-2; V gene: TRBV25-1; clone size: NA; D gene: NA
CDR3 protein: CASSSLASVSTGELFF; CDR3 DNA: TGTGCCAGCAGCTCCCTAGCGTCAGTCAGCACCGGGGAGCTGTTTTTT; J gene: TRBJ2-2; V gene: TRBV5-6; clone size: NA; D gene: NA
CDR3 protein: CASSQAPDRGAYNEQFF; CDR3 DNA: TGTGCCAGCAGCCAAGCCCCGGACAGGGGAGCCTACAATGAGCAGTTCTTC; J gene: TRBJ2-1; V gene: TRBV14; clone size: NA; D gene: TRBD1
CDR3 protein: CASSSERGDYNEQFF; CDR3 DNA: TGCGCCAGCAGCTCCGAGCGGGGGGATTACAATGAGCAGTTCTTC; J gene: TRBJ2-1; V gene: TRBV5-1; clone size: NA; D gene: TRBD2
CDR3 protein: CAWSRRERKEKLFF; CDR3 DNA: TGTGCCTGGAGTCGTAGGGAGCGTAAGGAAAAACTGTTTTTT; J gene: TRBJ1-4; V gene: TRBV30; clone size: NA; D gene: NA
CDR3 protein: CASSGLGPGDEKLFF; CDR3 DNA: TGTGCCAGCAGCGGTTTGGGGCCCGGGGATGAAAAACTGTTTTTT; J gene: TRBJ1-4; V gene: TRBV6-1; clone size: NA; D gene: NA
CDR3 protein: CAISGRQGYTGELFF; CDR3 DNA: TGTGCCATCAGTGGCAGACAGGGGTACACCGGGGAGCTGTTTTTT; J gene: TRBJ2-2; V gene: TRBV10-3; clone size: NA; D gene: TRBD1
CDR3 protein: CAWSDLGVLGGELFF; CDR3 DNA: TGTGCCTGGAGTGATCTGGGAGTCCTCGGCGGGGAGCTGTTTTTT; J gene: TRBJ2-2; V gene: TRBV30; clone size: NA; D gene: NA
CDR3 protein: CASRKGDTSNQPQHF; CDR3 DNA: TGTGCCAGCAGGAAGGGGGACACCAGCAATCAGCCCCAGCATTTT; J gene: TRBJ1-5; V gene: TRBV6-1; clone size: NA; D gene: NA
CDR3 protein: CAISEVGVGSPLHF; CDR3 DNA: TGTGCCATCAGTGAGGTGGGAGTGGGTTCACCCCTCCACTTT; J gene: TRBJ1-6; V gene: TRBV10-3; clone size: few; D gene: NA
CDR3 protein: CSVGQKNTEAFF; CDR3 DNA: TGCAGCGTGGGACAGAAGAACACTGAAGCTTTCTTT; J gene: TRBJ1-1; V gene: TRBV29-1; clone size: NA; D gene: TRBD1
CDR3 protein: CASSTRTSPLHF; CDR3 DNA: TGTGCCAGCAGCACCCGGACTTCACCCCTCCACTTT; J gene: TRBJ1-6; V gene: TRBV6-5; clone size: NA; D gene: NA
CDR3 protein: CASSLQWGRASTDTQYF; CDR3 DNA: TGTGCCAGCAGCCTACAGTGGGGGAGGGCTAGCACAGATACGCAGTATTTT; J gene: TRBJ2-3; V gene: TRBV5-6; clone size: NA; D gene: TRBD2
CDR3 protein: CAMSTGMDTEAFF; CDR3 DNA: TGTGCCATGTCGACAGGGATGGACACTGAAGCTTTCTTT; J gene: TRBJ1-1; V gene: TRBV5-4; clone size: once; D gene: TRBD1
CDR3 protein: CAWRGTVNTEAFF; CDR3 DNA: TGTGCCTGGAGGGGGACAGTAAACACTGAAGCTTTCTTT; J gene: TRBJ1-1; V gene: TRBV30; clone size: few; D gene: TRBD1
CDR3 protein: CASSLGGTSGGPSTDTQYF; CDR3 DNA: TGCGCCAGCAGCCTAGGAGGGACTAGCGGGGGGCCTAGCACAGATACGCAGTATTTT; J gene: TRBJ2-3; V gene: TRBV5-1; clone size: NA; D gene: TRBD2
CDR3 protein: CASSQRVEVVGEAFF; CDR3 DNA: TGCGCCAGCAGCCAACGAGTGGAAGTCGTGGGTGAAGCTTTCTTT; J gene: TRBJ1-1; V gene: TRBV4-1; clone size: once; D gene: NA
CDR3 protein: CASSLLGADTQYF; CDR3 DNA: TGTGCCAGCAGTTTATTGGGGGCAGATACGCAGTATTTT; J gene: TRBJ2-3; V gene: TRBV28; clone size: NA; D gene: NA
CDR3 protein: CATTPRAFSPFGANVLTF; CDR3 DNA: TGTGCCACCACCCCTCGGGCCTTTTCACCGTTTGGGGCCAACGTCCTGACTTTC; J gene: TRBJ2-6; V gene: TRBV5-3; clone size: NA; D gene: NA